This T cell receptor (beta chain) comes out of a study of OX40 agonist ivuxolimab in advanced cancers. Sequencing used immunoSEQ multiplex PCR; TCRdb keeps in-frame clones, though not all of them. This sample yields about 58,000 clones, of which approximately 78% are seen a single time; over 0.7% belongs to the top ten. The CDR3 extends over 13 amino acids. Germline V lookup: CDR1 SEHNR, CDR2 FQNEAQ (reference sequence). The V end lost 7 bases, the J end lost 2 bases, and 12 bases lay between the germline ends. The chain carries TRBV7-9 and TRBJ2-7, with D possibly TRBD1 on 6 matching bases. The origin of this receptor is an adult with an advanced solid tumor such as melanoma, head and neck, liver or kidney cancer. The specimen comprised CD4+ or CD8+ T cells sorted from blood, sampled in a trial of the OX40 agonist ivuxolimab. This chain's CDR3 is CASKGDTTYEQYF. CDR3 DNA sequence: TGTGCCAGCAAGGGGGACACAACCTACGAGCAGTACTTC.